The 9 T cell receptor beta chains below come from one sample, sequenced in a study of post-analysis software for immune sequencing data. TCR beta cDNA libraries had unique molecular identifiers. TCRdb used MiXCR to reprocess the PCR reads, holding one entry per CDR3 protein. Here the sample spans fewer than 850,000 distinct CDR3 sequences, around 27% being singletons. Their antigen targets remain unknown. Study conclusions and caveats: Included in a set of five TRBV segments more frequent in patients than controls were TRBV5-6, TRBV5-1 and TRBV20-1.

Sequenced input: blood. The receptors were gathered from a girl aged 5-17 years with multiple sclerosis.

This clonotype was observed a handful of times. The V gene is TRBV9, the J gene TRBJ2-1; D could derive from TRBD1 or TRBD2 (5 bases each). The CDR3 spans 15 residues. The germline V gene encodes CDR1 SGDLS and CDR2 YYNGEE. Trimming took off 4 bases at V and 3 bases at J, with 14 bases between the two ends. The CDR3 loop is CASSSGPSHYNEQFF. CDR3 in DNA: TGTGCCAGCAGCTCGGGACCTTCCCACTACAATGAGCAGTTCTTC.

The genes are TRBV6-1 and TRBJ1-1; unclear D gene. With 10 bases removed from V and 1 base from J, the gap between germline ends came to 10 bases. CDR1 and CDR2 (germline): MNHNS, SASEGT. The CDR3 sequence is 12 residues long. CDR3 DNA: TGTGCCACTATACGGCCGAACACTGAAGCTTTCTTT. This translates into CATIRPNTEAFF.

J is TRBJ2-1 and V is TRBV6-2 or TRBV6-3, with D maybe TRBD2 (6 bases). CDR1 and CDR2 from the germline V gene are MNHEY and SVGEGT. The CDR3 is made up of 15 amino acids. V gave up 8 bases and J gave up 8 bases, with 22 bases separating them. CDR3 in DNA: TGTGCCAGCGGGCGTTGGTCGGGAGCATTGGATGAGCAGTTCTTC. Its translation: CASGRWSGALDEQFF.

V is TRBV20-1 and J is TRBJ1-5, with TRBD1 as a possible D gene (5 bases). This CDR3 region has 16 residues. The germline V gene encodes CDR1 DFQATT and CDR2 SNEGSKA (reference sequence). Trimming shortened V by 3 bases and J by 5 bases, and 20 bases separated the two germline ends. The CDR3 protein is CSARGLTGRGDQPQHF. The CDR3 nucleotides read TGCAGTGCTAGGGGCCTAACGGGTAGAGGGGATCAGCCCCAGCATTTT.

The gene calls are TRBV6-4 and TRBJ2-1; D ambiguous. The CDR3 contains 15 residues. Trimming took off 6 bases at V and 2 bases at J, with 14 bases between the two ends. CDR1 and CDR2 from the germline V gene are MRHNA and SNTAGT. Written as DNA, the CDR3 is TGTGCCAGCAGCGAGGACCTTTCCACCTACAATGAGCAGTTCTTC. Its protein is CASSEDLSTYNEQFF.

The CDR3 reads CASSLGGGGKLFF. The CDR3 nucleotides read TGTGCCAGCAGCTTAGGAGGTGGCGGAAAACTGTTTTTT. This chain uses TRBV7-9 with TRBJ1-4; the D is unclear. This CDR3 region has 13 residues. V dropped 1 base and J dropped 10 bases, with 10 bases sitting between them. From germline, CDR1 is SEHNR and CDR2 FQNEAQ (reference sequence).

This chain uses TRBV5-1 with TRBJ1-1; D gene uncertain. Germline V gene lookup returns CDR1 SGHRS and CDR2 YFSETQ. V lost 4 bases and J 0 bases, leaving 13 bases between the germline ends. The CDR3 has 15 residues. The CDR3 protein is CASSPGSLLNTEAFF. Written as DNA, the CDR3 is TGCGCCAGCAGCCCTGGGTCTCTCTTGAACACTGAAGCTTTCTTT.

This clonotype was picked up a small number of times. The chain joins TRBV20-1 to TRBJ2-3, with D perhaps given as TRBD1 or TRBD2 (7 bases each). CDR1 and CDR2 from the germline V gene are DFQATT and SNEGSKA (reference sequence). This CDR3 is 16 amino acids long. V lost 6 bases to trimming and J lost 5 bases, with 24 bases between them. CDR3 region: CSAPDRRHSGLDTQYF. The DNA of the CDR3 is TGCAGTGCACCGGACAGGAGACATAGCGGGTTAGATACGCAGTATTTT.

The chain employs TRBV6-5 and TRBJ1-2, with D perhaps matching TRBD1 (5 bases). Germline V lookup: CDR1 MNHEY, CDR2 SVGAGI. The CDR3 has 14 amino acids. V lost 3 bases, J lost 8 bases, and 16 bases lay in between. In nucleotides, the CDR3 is TGTGCCAGCAGTTATGGGGACGCCGGTGTGGGCTACACCTTC. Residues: CASSYGDAGVGYTF.